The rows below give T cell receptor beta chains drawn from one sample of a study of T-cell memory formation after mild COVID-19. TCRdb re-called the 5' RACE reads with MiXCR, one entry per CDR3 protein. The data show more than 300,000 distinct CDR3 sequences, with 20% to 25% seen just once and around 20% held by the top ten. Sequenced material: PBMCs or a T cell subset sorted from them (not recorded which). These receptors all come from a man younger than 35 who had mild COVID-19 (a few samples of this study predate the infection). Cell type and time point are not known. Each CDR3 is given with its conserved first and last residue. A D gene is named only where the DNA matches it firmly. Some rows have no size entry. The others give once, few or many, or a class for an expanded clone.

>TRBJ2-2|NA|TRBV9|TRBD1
TGTGCCAGCAGCGGTAGACAGGGATGGAACACCGGGGAGCTGTTTTTT
CASSGRQGWNTGELFF
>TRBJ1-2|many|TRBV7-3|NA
TGTGCCAGCAGCTTGGGGCCAGACTCTAACTATGGCTACACCTTC
CASSLGPDSNYGYTF
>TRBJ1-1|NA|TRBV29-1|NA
TGCAGCGTTGCCACAAACACTGAAGCTTTCTTT
CSVATNTEAFF
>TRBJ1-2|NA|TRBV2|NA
TGTGCCAGCAGTCCGGACACGAATCTTGGCTACACCTTC
CASSPDTNLGYTF
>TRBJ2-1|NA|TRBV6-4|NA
TGTGCCAGCAGTGCTTTTTTCTACAATGAGCAGTTCTTC
CASSAFFYNEQFF
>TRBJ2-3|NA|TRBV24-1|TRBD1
TGTGCCACCAGTGACCTTAGACAGGGGGCCTCCACAGATACGCAGTATTTT
CATSDLRQGASTDTQYF
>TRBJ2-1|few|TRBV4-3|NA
TGCGCCAGCAGCCAAGAAACCGGGGGCTACAATGAGCAGTTCTTC
CASSQETGGYNEQFF
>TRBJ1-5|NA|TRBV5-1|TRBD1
TGCGCCAGCAGCCGAACAGGGGGGCATCAGCCCCAGCATTTT
CASSRTGGHQPQHF
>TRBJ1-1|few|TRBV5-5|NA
TGTGCCAGCACCTGGGGGGTGAACACTGAAGCTTTCTTT
CASTWGVNTEAFF
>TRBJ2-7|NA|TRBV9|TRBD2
TGTGCCAGCAGCGTAGCCCCGACTAGCGGAACCTACGAGCAGTACTTC
CASSVAPTSGTYEQYF
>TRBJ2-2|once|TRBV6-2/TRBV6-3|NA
TGTGCCAGCAGTCCCATCAAGGAGCTGTTTTTT
CASSPIKELFF
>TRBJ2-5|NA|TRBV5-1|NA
TGCGCCAGCAATCTAGGGGGTTTCCAAGAGACCCAGTACTTC
CASNLGGFQETQYF
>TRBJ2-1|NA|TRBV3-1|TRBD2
TGTGCCAGCAGCACCCGGACTAGTCTTGGCAATGAGCAGTTCTTC
CASSTRTSLGNEQFF
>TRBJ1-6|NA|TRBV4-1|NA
TGCGCCAGCAGCCAAGATTATAATTCACCCCTCCACTTT
CASSQDYNSPLHF
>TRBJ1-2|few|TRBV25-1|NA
TGTGCCAGCAGAGCCAAACCCCCGGGGACCTCAGGGGGCTACACCTTC
CASRAKPPGTSGGYTF
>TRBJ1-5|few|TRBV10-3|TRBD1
TGTGCCATCAGTGAGTCGGGACAGCCCGGCAATCAGCCCCAGCATTTT
CAISESGQPGNQPQHF
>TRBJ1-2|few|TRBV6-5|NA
TGTGCCAGCAGTATAAGTGGCAACTATGGCTACACCTTC
CASSISGNYGYTF
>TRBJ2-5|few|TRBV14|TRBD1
TGTGCCAGCAGCCCACGGACAGGGCTGGAGACCCAGTACTTC
CASSPRTGLETQYF
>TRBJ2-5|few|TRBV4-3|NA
TGCGCCAGCAGCCAAGGAACCGGGACGGAAGAGACCCAGTACTTC
CASSQGTGTEETQYF
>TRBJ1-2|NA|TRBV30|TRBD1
TGTGCCTGGACCTACCAGGGGGCGCCCGGCTACACCTTC
CAWTYQGAPGYTF
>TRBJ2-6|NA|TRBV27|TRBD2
TGTGCCAGCAGTCCCCGGGGGGGGTCTGGGGCCAACGTCCTGACTTTC
CASSPRGGSGANVLTF
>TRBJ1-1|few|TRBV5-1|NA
TGCGCCAGCAGCTTTTCAGGGATGAGCACTGAAGCTTTCTTT
CASSFSGMSTEAFF
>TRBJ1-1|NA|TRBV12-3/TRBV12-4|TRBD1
TGTGCCAGCAGTACTCCGGGACAGGCCACCTTGAACACTGAAGCTTTCTTT
CASSTPGQATLNTEAFF
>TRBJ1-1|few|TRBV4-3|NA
TGCGCCAGCAGCCAAGAGGGCCTGGGCAGTCCCGCCACTGAAGCTTTCTTT
CASSQEGLGSPATEAFF
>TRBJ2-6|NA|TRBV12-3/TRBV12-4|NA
TGTGCCAGCAGCCCCTGGGGGGGGGCCTCTGGGGCCAACGTCCTGACTTTC
CASSPWGGASGANVLTF
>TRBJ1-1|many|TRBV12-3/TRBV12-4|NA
TGTGCCAGCAGTTTAGGGGGCTTTGCTGAAGCTTTCTTT
CASSLGGFAEAFF
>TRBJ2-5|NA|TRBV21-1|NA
TGTGCCAGCAGCAATGGCCCCGGGACTCCATATGAGACCCAGTACTTC
CASSNGPGTPYETQYF
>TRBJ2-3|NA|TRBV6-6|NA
TGTGCCAGCAGAACGACCCCGGGGGTTCGGGGGCAGTATTTT
CASRTTPGVRGQYF
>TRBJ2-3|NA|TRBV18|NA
TGTGCCAGCTCACCAACGGTATCGGATACGCAGTATTTT
CASSPTVSDTQYF
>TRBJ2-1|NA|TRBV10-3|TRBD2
TGTGCCAGCAGTGGTAGCGGGGGGGCTTTTGAGCAGTTCTTC
CASSGSGGAFEQFF
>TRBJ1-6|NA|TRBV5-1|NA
TGCGCCAGCAGCCCCGGTGACTGGGCTGGATATAATTCACCCCTCCACTTT
CASSPGDWAGYNSPLHF
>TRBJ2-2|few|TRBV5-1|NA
TGCGCCAGCAGCTTGGTCCACACAGGACTAATCGGCACCGGGGAGCTGTTTTTT
CASSLVHTGLIGTGELFF
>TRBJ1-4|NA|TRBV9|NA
TGTGCCAGCAGCGTTACGGGGGCAGCAACTAATGAAAAACTGTTTTTT
CASSVTGAATNEKLFF
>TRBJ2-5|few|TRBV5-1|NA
TGCGCCAGCAGCTTGGGACCCGCTCCGGGCCAAGAGACCCAGTACTTC
CASSLGPAPGQETQYF
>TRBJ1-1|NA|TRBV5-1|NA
TGCGCCAGCAGCGCCCCTGACGGGGCCCTGAACACTGAAGCTTTCTTT
CASSAPDGALNTEAFF
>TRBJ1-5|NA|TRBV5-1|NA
TGCGCCAGCAGCATGACAGGTAGCGATCAGCCCCAGCATTTT
CASSMTGSDQPQHF
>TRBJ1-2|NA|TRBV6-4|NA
TGTGCCAGCAGTGACTCGAACCCTCCCGCCTATGGCTACACCTTC
CASSDSNPPAYGYTF
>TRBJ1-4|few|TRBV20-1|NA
TGCAGTGCTAGCCGGGGGGAAAAACTGTTTTTT
CSASRGEKLFF
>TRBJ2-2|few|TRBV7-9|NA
TGTGCCAGCAGCCCCCGACGGGCCGGGGAGCTGTTTTTT
CASSPRRAGELFF
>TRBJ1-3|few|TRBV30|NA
TGTGCCTGGAGTGTTAACGTAAGAAACACCATATATTTT
CAWSVNVRNTIYF
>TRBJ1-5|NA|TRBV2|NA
TGTGCCAGCAGTGAAACGTGGTCCCAGCGCCAGCCCCAGCATTTT
CASSETWSQRQPQHF
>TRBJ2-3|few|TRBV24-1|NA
TGTGCCACCCCCGGGACTGAAGATAGCACAGATACGCAGTATTTT
CATPGTEDSTDTQYF
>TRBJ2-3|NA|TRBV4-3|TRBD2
TGCGCCAGCAGCCAGACATTACTAGCGACAGATACGCAGTATTTT
CASSQTLLATDTQYF
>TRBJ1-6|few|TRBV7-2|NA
TGTGCCAGCAGCCTCCCCGGGGGTAGTAATTCACCCCTCCACTTT
CASSLPGGSNSPLHF
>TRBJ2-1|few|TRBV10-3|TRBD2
TGTGCCATCAGTGGCGGGGGGGCAATCAATGAGCAGTTCTTC
CAISGGGAINEQFF
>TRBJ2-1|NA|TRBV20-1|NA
TGCAGTGCTAGAGGGGGGAGTGAGCAGTTCTTC
CSARGGSEQFF
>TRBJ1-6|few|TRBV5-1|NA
TGCGCCAGCAGCTTGGCCGGGACGCCCGAACCCCTCCACTTT
CASSLAGTPEPLHF
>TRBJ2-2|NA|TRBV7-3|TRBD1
TGTGCCAGCAGCCCCCAGGACAGGGGGTACCCCGGGGAGCTGTTTTTT
CASSPQDRGYPGELFF
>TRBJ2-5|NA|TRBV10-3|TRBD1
TGTGCCATCAGGGGACAGATACAAGAGACCCAGTACTTC
CAIRGQIQETQYF
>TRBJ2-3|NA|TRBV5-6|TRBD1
TGTGCCAGCAGCGTTGCACCGGGACAGGCGGCAGATACGCAGTATTTT
CASSVAPGQAADTQYF
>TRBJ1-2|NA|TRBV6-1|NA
TGTGCCAGCAGTGAAGCATACCTCATGAGCTATGGCTACACCTTC
CASSEAYLMSYGYTF
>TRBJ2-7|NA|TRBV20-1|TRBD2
TGCAGTGTTCTAGCGGGATACGAGCAGTACTTC
CSVLAGYEQYF
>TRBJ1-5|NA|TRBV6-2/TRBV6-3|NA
TGTGCCAGCAGTCCTAGTCAGGGCTTTCAGCCCCAGCATTTT
CASSPSQGFQPQHF
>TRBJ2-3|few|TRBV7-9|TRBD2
TGTGCCAGCAGCTTAGGGGCTAGCGGGAGGTTCACAGATACGCAGTATTTT
CASSLGASGRFTDTQYF
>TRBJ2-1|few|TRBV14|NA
TGTGCCAGCAGCCAAGATCCGGCGGGAGAGCAGTTCTTC
CASSQDPAGEQFF
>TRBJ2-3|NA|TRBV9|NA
TGTGCCAGCAGCGTAGAAACAGATACGCAGTATTTT
CASSVETDTQYF
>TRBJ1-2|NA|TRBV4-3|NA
TGCGCCAGCAGCCAAAGGGGGGGGCAGGGTTATGGCTACACCTTC
CASSQRGGQGYGYTF
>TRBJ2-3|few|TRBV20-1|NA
TGCAGTGCCATATCGTTGACTCGCACAGATACGCAGTATTTT
CSAISLTRTDTQYF
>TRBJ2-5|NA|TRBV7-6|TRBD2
TGTGCCAGCAGCTTATACGAGCGGGGAAACCAAGAGACCCAGTACTTC
CASSLYERGNQETQYF